This TCR beta chain originates from a study of T-cell reconstitution after alpha-beta-depleted transplantation in children. The study, taken as a whole, reports: At the one-year point after transplant, T-cell counts and TCRbeta diversity were found to come mostly from T cells that had been newly produced. After transplant, at about two months, alpha-beta T cells were reportedly derived from several hundred expanded graft clones.

This sample's TCRbeta library carried unique molecular identifier barcodes. TCRdb reprocessed the PCR reads with MiXCR, giving one entry per CDR3 protein. Of approximately 980,000 distinct CDR3 sequences in the sample, less than 30% were seen once. Unmatched junction bases numbered 6, after V lost 2 bases and J lost 2 bases. CDR3 size: 15 residues. Per germline, CDR1 SGHRS and CDR2 YFSETQ. With respect to this clonotype: Its antigen is undetermined.

The receptor's source is a boy less than two years old who had a stem cell transplant for SCID, so the T cells may come from the graft donor. The sequencing used PBMCs, mostly from graft donor cells, collected 360 days after TCRalphabeta/CD19-depleted stem cell transplant. This chain links TRBV5-1 with TRBJ2-7; 8 positions match TRBD2. The CDR3 sequence is CASSFQSRGAYEQYF. The CDR3 bases are TGCGCCAGCAGCTTCCAGTCGCGGGGGGCCTACGAGCAGTACTTC.